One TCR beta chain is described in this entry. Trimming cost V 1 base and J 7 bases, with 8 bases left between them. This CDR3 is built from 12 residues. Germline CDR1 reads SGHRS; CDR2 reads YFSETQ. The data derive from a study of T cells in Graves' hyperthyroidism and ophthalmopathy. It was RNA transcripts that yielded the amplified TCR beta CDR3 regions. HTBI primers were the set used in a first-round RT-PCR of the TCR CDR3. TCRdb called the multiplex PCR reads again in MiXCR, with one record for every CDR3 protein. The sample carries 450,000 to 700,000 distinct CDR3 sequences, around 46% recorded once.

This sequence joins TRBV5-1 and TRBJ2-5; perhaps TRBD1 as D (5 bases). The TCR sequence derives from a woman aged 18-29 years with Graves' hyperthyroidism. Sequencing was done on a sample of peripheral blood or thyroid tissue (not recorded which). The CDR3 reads CASSLFQGTQYF. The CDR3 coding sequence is TGCGCCAGCAGCTTGTTTCAGGGGACCCAGTACTTC.